This TCR beta chain was observed in a study of cytomegalovirus exposure and HLA in healthy donors. Donors had nominal health at sampling but likely had unrecorded immune exposures. For the donor in question, CMV serostatus went unrecorded. Concerning this clone: Its antigen is still unknown. At the DNA level, this CDR3 is encoded by other sequences in the same sample as well.

General study results and limits: Earlier results showed most TCR beta V segments being productive about 87% or about 30% of the time. Altogether, 170 or so TCR beta chains were recorded as cytomegalovirus-associated.

60 Vbeta and 13 Jbeta primers were used in PCR. The repertoire was sequenced with immunoSEQ multiplex PCR; TCRdb's copy has only in-frame clones and lacks some. The table records approximately 170,000 clones, around 86% of them present only once. The CDR3 is made up of 14 amino acids. Looked up from germline, CDR1 is MNHNY and CDR2 is SVGAGI (reference sequence). J lost 4 bases, V lost 0 bases, and 0 bases had no gene match. The TCR was taken from a human donor in good health. The chain joins TRBV6-6 to TRBJ1-2, with 9 nucleotides matching TRBD1. The sample taken for sequencing was PBMCs. The CDR3 DNA reads as TGTGCCAGCAGTTACTCGACAGGGGGCTATGGCTACACCTTC. Its protein is CASSYSTGGYGYTF.